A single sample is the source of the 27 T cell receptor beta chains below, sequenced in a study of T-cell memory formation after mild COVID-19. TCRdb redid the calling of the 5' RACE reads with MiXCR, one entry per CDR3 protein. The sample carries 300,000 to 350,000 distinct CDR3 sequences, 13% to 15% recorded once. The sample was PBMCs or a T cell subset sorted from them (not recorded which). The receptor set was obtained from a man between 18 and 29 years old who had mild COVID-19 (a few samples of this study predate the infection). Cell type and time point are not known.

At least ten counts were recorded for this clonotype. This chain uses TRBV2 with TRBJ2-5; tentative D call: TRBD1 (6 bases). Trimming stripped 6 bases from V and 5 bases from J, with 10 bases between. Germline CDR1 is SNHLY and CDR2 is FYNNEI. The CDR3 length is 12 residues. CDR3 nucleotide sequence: TGTGCCAGCAGGACCACAGGGGAGACCCAGTACTTC. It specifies CASRTTGETQYF.

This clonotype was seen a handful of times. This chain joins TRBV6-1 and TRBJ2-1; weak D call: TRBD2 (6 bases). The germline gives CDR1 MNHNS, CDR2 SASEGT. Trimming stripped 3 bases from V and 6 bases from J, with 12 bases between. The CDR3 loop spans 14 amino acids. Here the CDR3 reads CASSEGGRSNEQFF. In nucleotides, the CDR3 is TGTGCCAGCAGTGAGGGGGGAAGGAGCAATGAGCAGTTCTTC.

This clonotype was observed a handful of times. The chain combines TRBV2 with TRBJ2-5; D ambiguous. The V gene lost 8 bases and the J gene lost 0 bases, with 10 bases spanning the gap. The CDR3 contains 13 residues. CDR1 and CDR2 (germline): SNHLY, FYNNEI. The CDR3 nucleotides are TGTGCCAGCCTACGGAGCTACCAAGAGACCCAGTACTTC. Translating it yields CASLRSYQETQYF.

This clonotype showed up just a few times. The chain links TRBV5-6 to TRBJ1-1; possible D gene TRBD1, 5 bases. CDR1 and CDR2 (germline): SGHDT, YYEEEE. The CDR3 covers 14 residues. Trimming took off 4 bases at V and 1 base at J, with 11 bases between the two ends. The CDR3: CASSRGRSNTEAFF. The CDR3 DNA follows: TGTGCCAGCAGCAGGGGACGGTCGAACACTGAAGCTTTCTTT.

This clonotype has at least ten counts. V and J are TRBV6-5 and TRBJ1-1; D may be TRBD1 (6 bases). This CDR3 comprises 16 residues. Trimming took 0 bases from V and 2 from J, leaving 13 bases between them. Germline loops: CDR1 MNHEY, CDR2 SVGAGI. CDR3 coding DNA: TGTGCCAGCAGTTACTCCATACAGGGCGGAAACACTGAAGCTTTCTTT. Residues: CASSYSIQGGNTEAFF.

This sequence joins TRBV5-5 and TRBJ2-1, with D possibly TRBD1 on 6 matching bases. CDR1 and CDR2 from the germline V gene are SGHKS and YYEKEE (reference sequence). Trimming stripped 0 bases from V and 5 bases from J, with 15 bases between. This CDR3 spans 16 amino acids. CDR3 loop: CASSLVSLGDNNEQFF. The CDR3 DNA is TGTGCCAGCAGCTTGGTGTCTTTAGGGGACAACAATGAGCAGTTCTTC.

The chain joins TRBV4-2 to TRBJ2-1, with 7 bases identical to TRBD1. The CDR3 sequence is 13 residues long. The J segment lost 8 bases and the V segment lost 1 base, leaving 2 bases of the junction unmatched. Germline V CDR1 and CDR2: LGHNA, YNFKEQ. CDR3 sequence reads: CASSQVRGHEQFF. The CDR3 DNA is TGTGCCAGCAGCCAAGTGAGGGGGCATGAGCAGTTCTTC.

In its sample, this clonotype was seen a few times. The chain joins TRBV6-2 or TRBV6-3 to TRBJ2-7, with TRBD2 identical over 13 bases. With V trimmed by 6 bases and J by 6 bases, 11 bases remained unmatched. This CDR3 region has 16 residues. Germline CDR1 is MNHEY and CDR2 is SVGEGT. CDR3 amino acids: CASSPQLAGGPREQYV. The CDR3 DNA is TGTGCCAGCAGCCCCCAACTAGCGGGGGGGCCTCGCGAGCAGTACGTC.

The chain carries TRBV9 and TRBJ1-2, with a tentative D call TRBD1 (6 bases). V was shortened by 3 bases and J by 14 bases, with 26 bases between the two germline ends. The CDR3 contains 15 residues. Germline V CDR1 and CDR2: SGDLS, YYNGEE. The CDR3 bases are TGTGCCAGCAGCGCAGCCCCCGGGACACTAATATCGTGGACCTTC. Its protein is CASSAAPGTLISWTF.

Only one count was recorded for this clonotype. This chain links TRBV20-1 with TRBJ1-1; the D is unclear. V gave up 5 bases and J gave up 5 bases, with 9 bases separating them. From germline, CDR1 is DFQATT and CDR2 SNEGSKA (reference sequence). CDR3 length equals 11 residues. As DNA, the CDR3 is TGCAGTGCTTTGTACGGGACTGAAGCTTTCTTT. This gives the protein CSALYGTEAFF.

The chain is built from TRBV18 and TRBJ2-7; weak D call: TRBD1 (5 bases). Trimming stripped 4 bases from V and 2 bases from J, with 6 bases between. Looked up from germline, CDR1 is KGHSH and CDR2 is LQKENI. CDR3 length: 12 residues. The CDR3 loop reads CASSQTAYEQYV. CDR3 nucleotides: TGTGCCAGCTCACAGACAGCCTACGAGCAGTACGTC.

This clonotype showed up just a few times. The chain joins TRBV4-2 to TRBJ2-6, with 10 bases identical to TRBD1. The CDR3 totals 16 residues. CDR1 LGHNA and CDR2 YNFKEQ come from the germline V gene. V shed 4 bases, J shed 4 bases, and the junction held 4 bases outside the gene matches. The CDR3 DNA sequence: TGTGCCAGCAGCCCCGACAGGGGGCAGGGGGCCAACGTCCTGACTTTC. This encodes CASSPDRGQGANVLTF.

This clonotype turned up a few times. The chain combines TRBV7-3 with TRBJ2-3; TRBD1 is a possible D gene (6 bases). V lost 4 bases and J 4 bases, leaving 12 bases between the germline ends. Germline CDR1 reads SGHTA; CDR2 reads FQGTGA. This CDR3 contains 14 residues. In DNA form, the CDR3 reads TGTGCCAGCAGCTCCTCAGGGGTTTCAGATACGCAGTATTTT. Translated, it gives CASSSSGVSDTQYF.

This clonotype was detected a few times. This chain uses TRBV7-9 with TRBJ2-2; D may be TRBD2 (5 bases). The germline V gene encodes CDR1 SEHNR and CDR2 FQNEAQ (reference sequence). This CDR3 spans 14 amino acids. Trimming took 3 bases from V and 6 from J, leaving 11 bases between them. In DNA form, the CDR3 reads TGTGCCAGCAGCTTTTCGGGATCCGCCGGGGAGCTGTTTTTT. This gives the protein CASSFSGSAGELFF. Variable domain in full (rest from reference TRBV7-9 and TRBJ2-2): DTGVSQNPRHKITKRGQNVTFRCDPISEHNRLYWYRQTLGQGPEFLTYFQNEAQLEKSRLLSDRFSAERPKGSFSTLEIQRTEQGDSAMYLCASSFSGSAGELFFGEGSRLTVL.

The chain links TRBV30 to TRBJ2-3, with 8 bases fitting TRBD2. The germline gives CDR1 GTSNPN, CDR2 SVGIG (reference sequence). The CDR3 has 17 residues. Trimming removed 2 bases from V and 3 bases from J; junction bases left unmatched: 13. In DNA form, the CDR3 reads TGTGCCTGGAGTCGAGCGGGGGCGCTTACAAAGACAGATACGCAGTATTTT. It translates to CAWSRAGALTKTDTQYF.

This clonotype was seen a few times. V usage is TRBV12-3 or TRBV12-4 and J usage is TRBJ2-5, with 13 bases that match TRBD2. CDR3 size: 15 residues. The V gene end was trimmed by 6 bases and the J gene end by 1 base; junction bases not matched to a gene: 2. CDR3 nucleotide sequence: TGTGCCAGCAGCACTAGCGGGGGGGCCCAAGAGACCCAGTACTTC. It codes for CASSTSGGAQETQYF.

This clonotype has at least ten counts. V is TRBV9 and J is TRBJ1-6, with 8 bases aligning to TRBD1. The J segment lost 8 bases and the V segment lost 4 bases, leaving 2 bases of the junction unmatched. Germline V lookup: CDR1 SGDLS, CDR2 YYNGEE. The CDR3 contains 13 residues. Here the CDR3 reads CASSHRGDSPLHF. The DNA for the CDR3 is TGTGCCAGCAGCCACAGGGGGGATTCACCCCTCCACTTT.

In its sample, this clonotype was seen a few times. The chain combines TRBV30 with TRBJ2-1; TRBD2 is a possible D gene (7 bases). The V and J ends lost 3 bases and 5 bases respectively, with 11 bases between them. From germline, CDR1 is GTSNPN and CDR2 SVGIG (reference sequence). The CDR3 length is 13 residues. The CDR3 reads CAWSTGRDNEQFF. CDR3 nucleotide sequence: TGTGCCTGGAGCACAGGGAGGGACAATGAGCAGTTCTTC.

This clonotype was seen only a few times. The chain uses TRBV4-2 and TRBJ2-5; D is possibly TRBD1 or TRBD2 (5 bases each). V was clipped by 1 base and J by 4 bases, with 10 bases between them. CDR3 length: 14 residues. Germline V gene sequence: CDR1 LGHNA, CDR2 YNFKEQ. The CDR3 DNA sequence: TGTGCCAGCAGCCAAGGGCAGGGAGTAGAGACCCAGTACTTC. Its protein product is CASSQGQGVETQYF.

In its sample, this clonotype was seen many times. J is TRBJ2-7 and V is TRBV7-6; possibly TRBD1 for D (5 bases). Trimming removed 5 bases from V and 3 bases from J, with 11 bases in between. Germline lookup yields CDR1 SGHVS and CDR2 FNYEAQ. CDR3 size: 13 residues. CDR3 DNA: TGTGCCAGCAGCCCAGCCGACAGCTACGAGCAGTACTTC. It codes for CASSPADSYEQYF. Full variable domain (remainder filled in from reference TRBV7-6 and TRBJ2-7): GAGVSQSPRYKVTKRGQDVALRCDPISGHVSLYWYRQALGQGPEFLTYFNYEAQQDKSGLPNDRFSAERPEGSISTLTIQRTEQRDSAMYRCASSPADSYEQYFGPGTRLTVT.

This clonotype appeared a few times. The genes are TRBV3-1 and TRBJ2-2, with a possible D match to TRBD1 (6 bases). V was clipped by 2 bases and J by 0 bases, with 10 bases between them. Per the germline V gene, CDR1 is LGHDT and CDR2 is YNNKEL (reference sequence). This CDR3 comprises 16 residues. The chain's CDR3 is CASSQPGQANTGELFF. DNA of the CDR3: TGTGCCAGCAGCCAACCGGGACAAGCGAACACCGGGGAGCTGTTTTTT.

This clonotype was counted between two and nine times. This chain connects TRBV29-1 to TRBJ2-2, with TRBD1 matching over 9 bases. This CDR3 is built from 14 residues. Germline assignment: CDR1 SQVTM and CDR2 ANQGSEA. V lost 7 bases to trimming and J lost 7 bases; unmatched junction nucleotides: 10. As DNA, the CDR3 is TGCAGCGGCCTCGGGGACAGGGTGGACGGGGAGCTGTTTTTT. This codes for CSGLGDRVDGELFF.

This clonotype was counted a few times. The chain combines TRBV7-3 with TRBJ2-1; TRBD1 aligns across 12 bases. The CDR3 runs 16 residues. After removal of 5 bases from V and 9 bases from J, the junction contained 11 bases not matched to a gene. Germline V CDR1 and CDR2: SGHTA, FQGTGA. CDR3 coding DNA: TGTGCCAGCAGCCCGTCCGGGACAGGGGGCTTGACTGAGCAGTTCTTC. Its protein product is CASSPSGTGGLTEQFF. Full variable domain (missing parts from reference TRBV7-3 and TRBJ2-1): GAGVSQTPSNKVTEKGKYVELRCDPISGHTALYWYRQSLGQGPEFLIYFQGTGAADDSGLPNDRFFAVRPEGSVSTLKIQRTERGDSAVYLCASSPSGTGGLTEQFFGPGTRLTVL.

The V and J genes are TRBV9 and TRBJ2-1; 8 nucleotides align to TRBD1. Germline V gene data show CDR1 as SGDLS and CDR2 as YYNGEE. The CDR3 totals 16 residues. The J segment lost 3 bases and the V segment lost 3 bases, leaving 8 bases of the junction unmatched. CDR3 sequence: CASSAVGQAIYNEQFF. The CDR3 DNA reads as TGTGCCAGCAGCGCAGTGGGACAGGCAATCTACAATGAGCAGTTCTTC.

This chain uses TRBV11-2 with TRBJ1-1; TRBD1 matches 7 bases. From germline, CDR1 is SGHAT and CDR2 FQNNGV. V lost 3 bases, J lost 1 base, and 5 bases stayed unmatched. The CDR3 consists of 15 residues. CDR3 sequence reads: CASSFRGWRNTEAFF. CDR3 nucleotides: TGTGCCAGCAGCTTCAGGGGGTGGAGGAACACTGAAGCTTTCTTT.

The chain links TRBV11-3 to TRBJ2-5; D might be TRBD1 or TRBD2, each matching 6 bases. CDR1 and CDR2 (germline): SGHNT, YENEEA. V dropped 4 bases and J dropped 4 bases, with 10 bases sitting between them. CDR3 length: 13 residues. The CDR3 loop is CASSYGGRETQYF. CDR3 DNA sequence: TGTGCCAGCAGCTATGGGGGGCGAGAGACCCAGTACTTC.

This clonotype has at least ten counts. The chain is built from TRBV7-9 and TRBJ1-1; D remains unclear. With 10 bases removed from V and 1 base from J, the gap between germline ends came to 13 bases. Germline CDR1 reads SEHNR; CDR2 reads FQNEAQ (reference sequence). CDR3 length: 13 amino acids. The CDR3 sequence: CATSTRQNTEAFF. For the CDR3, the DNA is TGTGCCACCTCCACCCGCCAGAACACTGAAGCTTTCTTT.